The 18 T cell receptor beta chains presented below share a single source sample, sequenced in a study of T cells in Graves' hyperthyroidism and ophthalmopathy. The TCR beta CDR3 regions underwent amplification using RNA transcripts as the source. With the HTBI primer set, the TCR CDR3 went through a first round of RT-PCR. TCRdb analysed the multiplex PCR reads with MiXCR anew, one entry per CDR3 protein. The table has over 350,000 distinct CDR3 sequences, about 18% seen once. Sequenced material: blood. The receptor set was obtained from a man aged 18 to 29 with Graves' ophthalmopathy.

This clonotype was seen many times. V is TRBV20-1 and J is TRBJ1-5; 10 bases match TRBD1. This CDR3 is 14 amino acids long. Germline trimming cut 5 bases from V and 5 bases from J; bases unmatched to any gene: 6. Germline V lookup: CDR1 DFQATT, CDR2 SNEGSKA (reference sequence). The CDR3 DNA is TGCAGTGCTGCCGAGGGACAGGGGTATCAGCCCCAGCATTTT. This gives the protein CSAAEGQGYQPQHF.

This CDR3 reads CASRGQGGYTQYF. The CDR3 nucleotides read TGTGCCAGCCGTGGACAGGGGGGTTATACGCAGTATTTT. J is TRBJ2-3 and V is TRBV13; 10 bases align to TRBD1. Losses at the gene ends were 8 bases for V and 7 bases for J; bases not matched to a gene: 6. This CDR3 is built from 13 residues. Germline-derived CDR1 and CDR2 are PRHDT and FYEKMQ (reference sequence). The full variable domain, completed using reference TRBV13 and TRBJ2-3, is AAGVIQSPRHLIKEKRETATLKCYPIPRHDTVYWYQQGPGQDPQFLISFYEKMQSDKGSIPDRFSAQQFSDYHSELNMSSLELGDSALYFCASRGQGGYTQYFGPGTRLTVL.

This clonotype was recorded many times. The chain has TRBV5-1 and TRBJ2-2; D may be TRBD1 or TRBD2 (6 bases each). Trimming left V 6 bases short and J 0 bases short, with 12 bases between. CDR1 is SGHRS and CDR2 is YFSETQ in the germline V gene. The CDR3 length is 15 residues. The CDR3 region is CASTLRGPNTGELFF. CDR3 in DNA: TGCGCCAGCACCCTCCGGGGGCCGAACACCGGGGAGCTGTTTTTT.

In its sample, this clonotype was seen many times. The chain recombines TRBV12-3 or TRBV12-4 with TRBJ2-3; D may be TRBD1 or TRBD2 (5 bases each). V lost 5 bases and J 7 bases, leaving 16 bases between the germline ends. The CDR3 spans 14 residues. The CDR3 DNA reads TGTGCCAGCAGTCTAGGGACGAGGATAAATACGCAGTATTTT. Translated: CASSLGTRINTQYF.

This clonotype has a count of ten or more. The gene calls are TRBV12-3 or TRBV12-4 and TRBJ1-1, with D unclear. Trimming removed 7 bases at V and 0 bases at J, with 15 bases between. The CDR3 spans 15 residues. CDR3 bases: TGTGCCAGCAACGTTATTGGGCGTATGAACACTGAAGCTTTCTTT. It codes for CASNVIGRMNTEAFF.

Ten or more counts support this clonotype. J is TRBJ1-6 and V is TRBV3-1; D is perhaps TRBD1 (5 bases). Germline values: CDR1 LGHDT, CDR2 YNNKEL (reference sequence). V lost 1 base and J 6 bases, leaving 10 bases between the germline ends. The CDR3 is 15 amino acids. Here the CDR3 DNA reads TGTGCCAGCAGCCAAGGCGTACAGGCTAATTCACCCCTCCACTTT. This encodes CASSQGVQANSPLHF.

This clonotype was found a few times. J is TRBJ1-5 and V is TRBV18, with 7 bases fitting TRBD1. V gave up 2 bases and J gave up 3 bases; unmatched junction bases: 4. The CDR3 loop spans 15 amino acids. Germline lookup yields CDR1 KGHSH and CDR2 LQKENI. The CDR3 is CASSPKTGANQPQHF. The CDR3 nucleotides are TGTGCCAGCTCACCAAAAACAGGGGCCAATCAGCCCCAGCATTTT.

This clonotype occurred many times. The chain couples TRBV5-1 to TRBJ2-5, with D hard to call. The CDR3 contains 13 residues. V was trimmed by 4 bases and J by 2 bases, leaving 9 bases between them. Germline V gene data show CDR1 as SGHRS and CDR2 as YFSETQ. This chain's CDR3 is CASSTEGQETQYF. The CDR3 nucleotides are TGCGCCAGCAGCACCGAAGGGCAAGAGACCCAGTACTTC.

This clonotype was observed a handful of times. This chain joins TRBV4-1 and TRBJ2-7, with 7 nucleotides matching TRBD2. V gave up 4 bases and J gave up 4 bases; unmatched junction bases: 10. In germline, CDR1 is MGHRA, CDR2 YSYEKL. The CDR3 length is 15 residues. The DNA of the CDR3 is TGCGCCAGCAGCCGACCGGGGGGATCGTCTTACGAGCAGTACTTC. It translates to CASSRPGGSSYEQYF.

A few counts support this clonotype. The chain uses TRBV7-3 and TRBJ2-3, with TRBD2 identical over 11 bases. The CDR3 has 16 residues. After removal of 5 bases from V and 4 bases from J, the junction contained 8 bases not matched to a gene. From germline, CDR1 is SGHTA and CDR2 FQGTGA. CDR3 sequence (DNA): TGTGCCAGCAGCGAAACCGGGACTAGCGGCCCAGATACGCAGTATTTT. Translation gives CASSETGTSGPDTQYF.

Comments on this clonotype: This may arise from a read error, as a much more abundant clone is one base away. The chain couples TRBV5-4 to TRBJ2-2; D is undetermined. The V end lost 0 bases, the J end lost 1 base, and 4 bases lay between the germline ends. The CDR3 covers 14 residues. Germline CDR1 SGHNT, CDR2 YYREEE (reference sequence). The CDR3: CASSLEQNTGELFF. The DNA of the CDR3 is TGTGCCAGCAGCTTGGAACAGAACACCGGGGAGCTGTTTTTT.

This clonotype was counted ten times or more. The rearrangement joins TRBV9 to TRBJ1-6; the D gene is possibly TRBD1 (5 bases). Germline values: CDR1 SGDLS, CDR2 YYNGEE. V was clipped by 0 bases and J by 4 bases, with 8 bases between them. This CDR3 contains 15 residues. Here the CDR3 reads CASSVAAGYNSPLHF. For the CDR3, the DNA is TGTGCCAGCAGCGTAGCGGCAGGGTATAATTCACCCCTCCACTTT.

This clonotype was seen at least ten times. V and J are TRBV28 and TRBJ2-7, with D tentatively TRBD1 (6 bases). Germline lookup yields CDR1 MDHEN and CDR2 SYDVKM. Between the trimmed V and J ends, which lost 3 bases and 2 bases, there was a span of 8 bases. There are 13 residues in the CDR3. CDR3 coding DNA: TGTGCCAGCAGTTTGTACAGGGCCTACGAGCAGTACTTC. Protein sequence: CASSLYRAYEQYF.

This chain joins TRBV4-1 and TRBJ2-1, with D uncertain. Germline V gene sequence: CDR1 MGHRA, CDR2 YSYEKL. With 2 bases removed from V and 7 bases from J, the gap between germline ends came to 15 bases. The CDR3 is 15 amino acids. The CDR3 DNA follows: TGCGCCAGCAGCCAACAGTATTCCGGTCGTAATGAGCAGTTCTTC. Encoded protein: CASSQQYSGRNEQFF.

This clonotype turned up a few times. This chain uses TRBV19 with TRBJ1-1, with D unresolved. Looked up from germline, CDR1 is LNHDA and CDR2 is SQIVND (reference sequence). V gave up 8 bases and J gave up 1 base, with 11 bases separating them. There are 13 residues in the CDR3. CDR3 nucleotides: TGTGCCAGTTCCGACGAGGCGAACACTGAAGCTTTCTTT. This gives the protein CASSDEANTEAFF.

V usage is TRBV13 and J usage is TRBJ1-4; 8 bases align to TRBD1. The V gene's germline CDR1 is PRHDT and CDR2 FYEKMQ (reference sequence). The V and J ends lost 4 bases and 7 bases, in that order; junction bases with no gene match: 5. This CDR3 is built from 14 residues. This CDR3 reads CASSSGQGLEKLFF. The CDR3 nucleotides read TGTGCCAGCAGCTCCGGACAGGGCCTTGAAAAACTGTTTTTT. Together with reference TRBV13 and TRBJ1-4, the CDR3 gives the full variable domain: AAGVIQSPRHLIKEKRETATLKCYPIPRHDTVYWYQQGPGQDPQFLISFYEKMQSDKGSIPDRFSAQQFSDYHSELNMSSLELGDSALYFCASSSGQGLEKLFFGSGTQLSVL.

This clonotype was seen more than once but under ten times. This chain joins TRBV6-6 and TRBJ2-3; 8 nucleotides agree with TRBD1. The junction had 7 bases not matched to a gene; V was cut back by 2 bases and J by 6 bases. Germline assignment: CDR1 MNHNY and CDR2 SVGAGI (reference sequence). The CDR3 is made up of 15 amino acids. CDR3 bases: TGTGCCAGCAGTTACGTGGCAGGGGGCGCGGATACGCAGTATTTT. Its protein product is CASSYVAGGADTQYF.

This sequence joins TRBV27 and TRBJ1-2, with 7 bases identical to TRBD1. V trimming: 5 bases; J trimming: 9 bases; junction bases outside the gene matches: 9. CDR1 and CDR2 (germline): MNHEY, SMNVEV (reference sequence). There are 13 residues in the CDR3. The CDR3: CASSPPGGGSYTF. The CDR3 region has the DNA TGTGCCAGCAGTCCCCCAGGGGGTGGGAGCTACACCTTC.